These 8 T cell receptor beta chains share one sample of origin, sequenced in a study of blood T cell repertoires in COVID-19. Sequenced by immunoSEQ multiplex PCR; TCRdb stores in-frame clones only, minus some. The top ten clones hold approximately 4% of a sample with roughly 150,000 clones, roughly 87% of them seen once. The sample comprised PBMCs or T cells enriched from blood (not recorded which). All receptors come from a woman between 40 and 55 years old who had been exposed to COVID-19.

The chain joins TRBV7-2 to TRBJ2-3, with a tentative D call TRBD1 (5 bases). This CDR3 region has 14 residues. Per germline, CDR1 SGHTA and CDR2 FQGNSA. V dropped 5 bases and J dropped 1 base, with 10 bases sitting between them. This CDR3 reads CASSPQGGTDTQYF. The CDR3 nucleotides are TGTGCCAGCAGCCCTCAGGGTGGCACAGATACGCAGTATTTT.

V is TRBV6-2 or TRBV6-3 and J is TRBJ1-2; 9 bases align to TRBD1. The length of the CDR3 is 17 residues. Germline V lookup: CDR1 MNHEY, CDR2 SVGEGT. J lost 0 bases, V lost 6 bases, and 11 bases had no gene match. The CDR3 sequence: CASSRRGQGSTNYGYTF. CDR3 DNA: TGTGCCAGCAGCCGCCGGGGACAGGGTTCTACTAACTATGGCTACACCTTC.

The chain carries TRBV2 and TRBJ1-6; D unclear. The germline gives CDR1 SNHLY, CDR2 FYNNEI. The V end lost 7 bases, the J end lost 7 bases, and 14 bases lay between the germline ends. CDR3 length equals 14 residues. The CDR3: CASTPKPGNSPLHF. As DNA, the CDR3 is TGTGCCAGCACCCCGAAACCAGGCAATTCACCCCTCCACTTT.

This clone was seen once. This chain joins TRBV28 and TRBJ1-6; D is undetermined. From germline, CDR1 is MDHEN and CDR2 SYDVKM. Trimming removed 7 bases from V and 5 bases from J, with 15 bases in between. The CDR3 loop spans 15 amino acids. The CDR3 region is CASIPVNLNNSPLHF. CDR3 nucleotide sequence: TGTGCCAGCATCCCGGTGAACTTGAATAATTCACCCCTCCACTTT.

CDR3 sequence reads: CASSTSSATDTQYF. Written as DNA, the CDR3 is TGCGCCAGCAGCACTAGCTCAGCCACAGATACGCAGTATTTT. The gene calls are TRBV4-3 and TRBJ2-3; maybe TRBD2 (6 bases). The CDR3 is made up of 14 amino acids. V lost 5 bases to trimming and J lost 2 bases, with 11 bases between them. Germline V lookup: CDR1 LGHNA, CDR2 YSLEER.

The J gene is TRBJ1-4, the V gene TRBV7-9; D unresolved. The CDR3 loop spans 14 amino acids. Trimming shortened V by 2 bases and J by 8 bases, and 12 bases separated the two germline ends. The V gene's germline CDR1 is SEHNR and CDR2 FQNEAQ (reference sequence). The CDR3 protein is CASSLRGGIEKLFF. The CDR3 nucleotides read TGTGCCAGCAGCTTACGAGGTGGAATCGAAAAACTGTTTTTT.

This clone turned up a few times. V usage is TRBV6-4 and J usage is TRBJ2-2; perhaps TRBD1 as D (5 bases). The CDR3 runs 15 residues. The germline CDR1 and CDR2 sequences are MRHNA and SNTAGT. Trimming pared 0 bases from V and 2 bases from J, leaving 7 bases between. The CDR3 region is CASSDSDTNTGELFF. For the CDR3, the DNA is TGTGCCAGCAGTGACTCGGACACAAACACCGGGGAGCTGTTTTTT.

The CDR3 protein is CASSRGQGPSYEQYF. Written as DNA, the CDR3 is TGTGCCAGCAGCCGAGGACAGGGTCCCTCCTACGAGCAGTACTTC. J is TRBJ2-7 and V is TRBV3-1 (or the pseudogene TRBV3-2), with TRBD1 identical over 8 bases. The CDR3 extends over 15 amino acids. Germline V gene data show CDR1 as LGHDT and CDR2 as YNNKEL (reference sequence). Germline trimming cut 4 bases from V and 0 bases from J; bases unmatched to any gene: 5.